This TCR beta chain was profiled in a study of blood T cell repertoires in COVID-19. Study-level background: Samples taken during acute and convalescent COVID-19 were collected in the United States, Italy and Spain. Sources were T cells, B-cell-depleted T cells, or PBMCs; the material itself was cDNA or gDNA.

Authors' processing steps: Amplification with reference gene primers provided the estimates of nucleated cell counts. Method: immunoSEQ multiplex PCR; TCRdb's copy keeps in-frame clones and lacks some. V, J and clone size are those of that table, while D and trimming were read from the DNA. The table lists about 230,000 clones, more than 75% of them singletons, with approximately 10% in the top ten. J gave up 13 bases and V 0 bases, and 6 bases lay outside the gene matches. The V gene's germline CDR1 is LGHDT and CDR2 YNNKEL (reference sequence). This CDR3 has 12 amino acids. The rearrangement links TRBV3-1 (or the pseudogene TRBV3-2) to TRBJ2-7, with TRBD1 matching 7 bases. Sample: peripheral blood. The clonotype was recovered from a man aged 50-59 years with COVID-19, enrolled during active disease. The CDR3 region has the DNA TGTGCCAGCAGCCAAGATGAGGGGGCCCCCTACTTC. As protein: CASSQDEGAPYF.